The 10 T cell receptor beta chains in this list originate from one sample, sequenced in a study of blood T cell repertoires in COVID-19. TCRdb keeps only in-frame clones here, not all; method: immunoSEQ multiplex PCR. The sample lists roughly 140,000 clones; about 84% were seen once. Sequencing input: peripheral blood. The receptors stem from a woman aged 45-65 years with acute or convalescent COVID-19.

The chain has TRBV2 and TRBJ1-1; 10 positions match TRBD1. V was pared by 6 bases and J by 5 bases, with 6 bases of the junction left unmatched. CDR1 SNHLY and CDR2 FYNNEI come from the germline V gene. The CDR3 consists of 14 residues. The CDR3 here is CASRGQGRNTEAFF. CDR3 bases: TGTGCCAGCAGGGGACAGGGGAGGAATACTGAAGCTTTCTTT.

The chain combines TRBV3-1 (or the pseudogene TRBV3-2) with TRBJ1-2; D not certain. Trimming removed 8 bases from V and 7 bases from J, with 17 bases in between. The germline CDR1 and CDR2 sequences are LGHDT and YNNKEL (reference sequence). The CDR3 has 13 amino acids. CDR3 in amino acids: CASSPQAPSGYTF. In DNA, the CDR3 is TGTGCCAGCTCCCCCCAGGCCCCCTCTGGCTACACCTTC.

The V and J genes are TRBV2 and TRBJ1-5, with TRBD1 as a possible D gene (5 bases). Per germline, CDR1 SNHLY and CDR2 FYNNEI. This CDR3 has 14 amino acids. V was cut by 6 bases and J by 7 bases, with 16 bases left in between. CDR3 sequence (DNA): TGTGCCAGCAGAGACGAAGGGGTATACCAGCCCCAGCATTTT. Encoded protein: CASRDEGVYQPQHF.

In DNA, the CDR3 is TGTGCCAGCTTCCAGGGGTATAATGAAAAACTGTTTTTT. Amino acids: CASFQGYNEKLFF. The chain uses TRBV2 and TRBJ1-4; possibly TRBD1 for D (6 bases). Germline CDR1 reads SNHLY; CDR2 reads FYNNEI. The CDR3 totals 13 residues. V lost 8 bases to trimming and J lost 4 bases, with 11 bases between them.

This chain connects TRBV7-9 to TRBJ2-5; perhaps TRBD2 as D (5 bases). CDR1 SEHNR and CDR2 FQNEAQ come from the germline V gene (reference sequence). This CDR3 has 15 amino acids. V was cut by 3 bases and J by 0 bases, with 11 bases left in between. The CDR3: CASSFFWEYQETQYF. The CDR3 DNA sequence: TGTGCCAGCAGCTTTTTCTGGGAGTACCAAGAGACCCAGTACTTC. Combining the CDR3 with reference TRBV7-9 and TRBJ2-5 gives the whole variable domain DTGVSQNPRHKITKRGQNVTFRCDPISEHNRLYWYRQTLGQGPEFLTYFQNEAQLEKSRLLSDRFSAERPKGSFSTLEIQRTEQGDSAMYLCASSFFWEYQETQYFGPGTRLLVL.

The CDR3 reads CASSVAATANTGELFF. The DNA of the CDR3 is TGTGCCAGCAGTGTCGCAGCTACAGCGAACACCGGGGAGCTGTTTTTT. V is TRBV6-1 and J is TRBJ2-2; D not certain. V lost 4 bases and J 0 bases, leaving 12 bases between the germline ends. The CDR3 consists of 16 residues. Germline V lookup: CDR1 MNHNS, CDR2 SASEGT.

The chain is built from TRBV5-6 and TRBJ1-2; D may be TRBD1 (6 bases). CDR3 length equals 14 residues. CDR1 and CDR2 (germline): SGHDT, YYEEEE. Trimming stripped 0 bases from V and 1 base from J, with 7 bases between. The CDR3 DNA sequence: TGTGCCAGCAGCTTGGACAGGGTTAACTATGGCTACACCTTC. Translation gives CASSLDRVNYGYTF.

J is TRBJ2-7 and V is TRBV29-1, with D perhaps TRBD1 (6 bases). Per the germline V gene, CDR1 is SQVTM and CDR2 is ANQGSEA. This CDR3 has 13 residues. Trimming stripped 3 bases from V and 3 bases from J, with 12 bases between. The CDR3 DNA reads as TGCAGCGTTGACTTAGGCAGGGGCTACGAGCAGTACTTC. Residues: CSVDLGRGYEQYF.

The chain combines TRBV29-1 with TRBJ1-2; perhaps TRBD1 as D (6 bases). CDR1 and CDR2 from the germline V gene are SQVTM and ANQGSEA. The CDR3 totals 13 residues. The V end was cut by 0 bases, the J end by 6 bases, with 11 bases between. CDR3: CSVEDSTGHGYTF. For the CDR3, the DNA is TGCAGCGTTGAAGATAGTACAGGGCATGGCTACACCTTC.

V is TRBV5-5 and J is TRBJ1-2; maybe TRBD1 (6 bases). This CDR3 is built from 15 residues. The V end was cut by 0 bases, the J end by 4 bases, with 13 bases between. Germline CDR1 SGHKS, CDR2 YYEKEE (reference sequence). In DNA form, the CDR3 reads TGTGCCAGCAGCTTGGTGGGACATCAGGCCTATGGCTACACCTTC. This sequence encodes CASSLVGHQAYGYTF.